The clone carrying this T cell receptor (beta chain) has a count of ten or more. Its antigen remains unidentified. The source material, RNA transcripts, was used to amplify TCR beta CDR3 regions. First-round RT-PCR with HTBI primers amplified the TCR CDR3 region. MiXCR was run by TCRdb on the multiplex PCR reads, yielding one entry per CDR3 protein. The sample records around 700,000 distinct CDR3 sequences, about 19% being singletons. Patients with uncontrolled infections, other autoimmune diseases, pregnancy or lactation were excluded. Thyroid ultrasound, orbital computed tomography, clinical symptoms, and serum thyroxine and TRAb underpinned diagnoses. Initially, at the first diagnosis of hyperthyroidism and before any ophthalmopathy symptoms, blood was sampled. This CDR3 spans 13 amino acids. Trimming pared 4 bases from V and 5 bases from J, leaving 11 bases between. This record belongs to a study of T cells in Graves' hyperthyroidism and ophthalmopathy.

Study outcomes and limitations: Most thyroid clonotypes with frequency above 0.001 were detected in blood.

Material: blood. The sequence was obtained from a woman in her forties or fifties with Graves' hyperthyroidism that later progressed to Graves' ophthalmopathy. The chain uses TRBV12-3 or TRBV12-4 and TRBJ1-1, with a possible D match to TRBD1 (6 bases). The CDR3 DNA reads TGTGCCAGCAGTTCCAGGGGTAGGACTGAAGCTTTCTTT. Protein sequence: CASSSRGRTEAFF.